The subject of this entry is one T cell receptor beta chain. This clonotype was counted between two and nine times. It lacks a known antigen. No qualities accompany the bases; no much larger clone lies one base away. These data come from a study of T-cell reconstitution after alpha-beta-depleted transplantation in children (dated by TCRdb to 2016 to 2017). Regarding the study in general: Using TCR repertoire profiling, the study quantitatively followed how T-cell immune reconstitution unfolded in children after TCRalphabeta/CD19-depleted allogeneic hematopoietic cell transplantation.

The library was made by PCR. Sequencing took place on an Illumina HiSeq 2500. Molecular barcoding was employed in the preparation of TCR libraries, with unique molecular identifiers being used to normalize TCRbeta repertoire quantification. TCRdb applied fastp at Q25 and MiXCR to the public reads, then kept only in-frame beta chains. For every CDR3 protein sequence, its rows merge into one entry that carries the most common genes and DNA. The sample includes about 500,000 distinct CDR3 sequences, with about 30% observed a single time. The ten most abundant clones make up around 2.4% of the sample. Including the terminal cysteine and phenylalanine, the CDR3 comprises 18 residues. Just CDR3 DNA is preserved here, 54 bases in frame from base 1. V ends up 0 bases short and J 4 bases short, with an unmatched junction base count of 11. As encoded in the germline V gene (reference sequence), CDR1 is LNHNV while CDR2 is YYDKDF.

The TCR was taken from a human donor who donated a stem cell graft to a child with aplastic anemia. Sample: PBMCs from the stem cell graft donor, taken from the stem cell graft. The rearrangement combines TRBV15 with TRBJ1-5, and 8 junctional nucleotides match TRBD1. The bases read TGTGCCACCAGCAGAGATCTAGGAGGACAGGGCCGAAATCAGCCCCAGCATTTT. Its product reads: CATSRDLGGQGRNQPQHF.